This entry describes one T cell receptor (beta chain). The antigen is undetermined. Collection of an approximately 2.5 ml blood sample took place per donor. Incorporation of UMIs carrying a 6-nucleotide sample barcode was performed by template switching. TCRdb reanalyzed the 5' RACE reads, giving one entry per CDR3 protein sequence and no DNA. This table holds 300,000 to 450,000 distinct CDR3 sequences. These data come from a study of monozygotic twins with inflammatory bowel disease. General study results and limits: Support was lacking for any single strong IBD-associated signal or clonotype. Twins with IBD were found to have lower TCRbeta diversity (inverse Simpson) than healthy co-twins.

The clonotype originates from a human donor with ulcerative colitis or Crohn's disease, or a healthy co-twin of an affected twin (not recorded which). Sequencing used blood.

The CDR3: CASSFLTSPPYEQYF. The genes are TRBV7-3 and TRBJ2-7. The CDR3 runs to 15 residues. The V gene's germline CDR1 is SGHTA and CDR2 FQGTGA.